The TCR beta chain under discussion was sequenced for a study of cytomegalovirus exposure and HLA in healthy donors. Study in general: Among about 190 million T cells, an earlier analysis found 120 million or so unique TCR beta sequences.

Study conclusions and caveats: A later analysis linked about 17,000 TCR beta sequences to HLA alleles at 0.05 false discovery rate. Later work found most CMV-associated TCR beta chains apparently HLA-restricted.

This clone was observed once. The antigen is not known. Use of 60 Vbeta and 13 Jbeta primers characterized the PCR. The method was immunoSEQ multiplex PCR; TCRdb's version includes in-frame clones alone and lacks a portion of them. The sample yields about 160,000 clones, around 76% seen once. This CDR3 comprises 14 residues. Looked up from germline, CDR1 is SNHLY and CDR2 is FYNNEI. V shed 4 bases and J 6 bases; nucleotides not matched to a gene: 8. This chain joins TRBV2 and TRBJ2-7; TRBD1 agrees at 8 bases. The source of this sequence is a female donor in good health and CMV-seronegative. Sequencing was carried out using PBMCs. The CDR3 nucleotides are TGTGCCAGCAGTGGTCCAGGGGGCAAGGGCGAGCAGTACTTC. This encodes CASSGPGGKGEQYF.